The next 22 T cell receptor beta chains were all read from a single sample in a study of control samples from healthy donors and cancer patients. Sequenced by immunoSEQ multiplex PCR; TCRdb stores in-frame clones only, minus some. Counted here are 84,000 or so clones, around 84% occurring once; the ten biggest clones make up 11%. The sample was PBMCs. The source is a man aged 60 to 75 with head and neck cancer.

The V gene is TRBV7-2, the J gene TRBJ1-5; TRBD1 might be the D (5 bases). Trimming took 2 bases from V and 2 from J, leaving 19 bases between them. This CDR3 comprises 18 residues. Per germline, CDR1 SGHTA and CDR2 FQGNSA. Here the CDR3 DNA reads TGTGCCAGCAGCTTACGGCCCGGGGACCTTTTGGGCAATCAGCCCCAGCATTTT. Amino acid sequence: CASSLRPGDLLGNQPQHF.

The rearrangement joins TRBV6-2 or TRBV6-3 to TRBJ2-7; 7 bases line up with TRBD1. This CDR3 region has 14 residues. After removal of 5 bases from V and 4 bases from J, the junction contained 8 bases not matched to a gene. Looked up from germline, CDR1 is MNHEY and CDR2 is SVGEGT. The DNA for the CDR3 is TGTGCCAGCAGTGGACAGGCCCAGATATACGAGCAGTACTTC. Its translation is CASSGQAQIYEQYF.

The chain employs TRBV28 and TRBJ1-5, with D possibly being TRBD1 (5 bases). V was clipped by 3 bases and J by 7 bases, with 16 bases between them. The CDR3 has 15 amino acids. From germline, CDR1 is MDHEN and CDR2 SYDVKM. The CDR3 DNA is TGTGCCAGCAGTTTCCTAAGGGGCGCGGAACAGCCCCAGCATTTT. Translating it yields CASSFLRGAEQPQHF.

The chain employs TRBV4-1 and TRBJ2-7, with 9 nucleotides matching TRBD1. The V segment lost 0 bases and the J segment 9 bases; nucleotides outside the gene matches: 9. The CDR3 has 15 residues. Germline V CDR1 and CDR2: MGHRA, YSYEKL. This chain's CDR3 is CASSQEPGQGVGQYF. CDR3 coding DNA: TGCGCCAGCAGCCAAGAGCCGGGACAGGGTGTGGGGCAGTACTTC.

V usage is TRBV6-5 and J usage is TRBJ2-5; 8 bases are shared with TRBD1. V lost 6 bases, J lost 5 bases, and 5 bases stayed unmatched. CDR1 and CDR2 from the germline V gene are MNHEY and SVGAGI. CDR3 length equals 13 residues. CDR3 coding DNA: TGTGCCAGCAGCTGGACAGGGAGGGAGACCCAGTACTTC. Translated: CASSWTGRETQYF.

This rearrangement joins TRBV19 to TRBJ2-5, with TRBD1 identical over 7 bases. The CDR3 has 15 residues. V gave up 5 bases and J gave up 6 bases; unmatched junction bases: 12. CDR1 and CDR2 from the germline V gene are LNHDA and SQIVND (reference sequence). The CDR3 loop reads CASSPLGTVGQTQYF. In DNA, the CDR3 is TGTGCCAGTAGTCCCCTAGGGACAGTCGGACAGACCCAGTACTTC.

The chain links TRBV9 to TRBJ2-1, with no clear D. Per the germline V gene, CDR1 is SGDLS and CDR2 is YYNGEE. This CDR3 contains 14 residues. Trimming stripped 2 bases from V and 7 bases from J, with 13 bases between. The CDR3 DNA is TGTGCCAGCAGCGTTCGACCATCGGCGAATGAGCAGTTCTTC. Amino acid sequence: CASSVRPSANEQFF.

The chain has TRBV6-5 and TRBJ1-1; D ambiguous. V was shortened by 6 bases and J by 6 bases, with 14 bases between the two germline ends. CDR1 and CDR2 (germline): MNHEY, SVGAGI. The CDR3 length is 13 residues. The CDR3 nucleotides read TGTGCCAGCAGACGGCAGGCAGTCGCTGAAGCTTTCTTT. Its protein product is CASRRQAVAEAFF.

This chain links TRBV5-6 with TRBJ1-2; 11 bases fit TRBD1. CDR3 length: 14 residues. Looked up from germline, CDR1 is SGHDT and CDR2 is YYEEEE. Trimming removed 3 bases from V and 3 bases from J; junction bases left unmatched: 1. The CDR3 spells CASSWDRGDYGYTF. The CDR3 nucleotides read TGTGCCAGCAGCTGGGACAGGGGGGACTATGGCTACACCTTC.

This chain connects TRBV19 to TRBJ1-3; tentatively, D is TRBD1 (5 bases). There are 14 residues in the CDR3. V dropped 8 bases and J dropped 2 bases, with 13 bases sitting between them. Germline V CDR1 and CDR2: LNHDA, SQIVND (reference sequence). Here the CDR3 reads CASAQVGAGNTIYF. Here the CDR3 DNA reads TGTGCCAGTGCCCAGGTGGGGGCTGGAAACACCATATATTTT.

The J gene is TRBJ2-7, the V gene TRBV18, with TRBD1 identical over 9 bases. CDR1 is KGHSH, CDR2 LQKENI, per germline. V lost 5 bases and J lost 6; bases outside the gene matches: 11. This CDR3 region has 15 residues. For the CDR3, the DNA is TGTGCCAGCTCATTGGGGACAGGGCGTTTAGGCGAGCAGTACTTC. This translates into CASSLGTGRLGEQYF.

In its sample, this clone is medium-sized (0.01 to 0.1%). V usage is TRBV4-2 and J usage is TRBJ2-2, with D perhaps TRBD2 (6 bases). Germline V CDR1 and CDR2: LGHNA, YNFKEQ. The CDR3 is 18 amino acids. Between the trimmed V and J ends, which lost 3 bases and 2 bases, there was a span of 19 bases. For the CDR3, the DNA is TGTGCCAGCAGCCAGCGATCTTCCGGGACTTCAAACACCGGGGAGCTGTTTTTT. Its protein is CASSQRSSGTSNTGELFF.

This clone came up a few times. The rearrangement joins TRBV9 to TRBJ2-1; TRBD1 agrees at 8 bases. V was clipped by 6 bases and J by 4 bases; unmatched bases: 9. The CDR3 is 15 residues long. CDR1 and CDR2 from the germline V gene are SGDLS and YYNGEE. The CDR3: CASNLGDRPYNEQFF. The CDR3 region has the DNA TGTGCCAGCAACCTAGGGGACAGGCCTTACAATGAGCAGTTCTTC.

The J gene is TRBJ2-3, the V gene TRBV7-8; no firm D call. Germline V gives CDR1 SGHVS, CDR2 FQNEAQ. V lost 8 bases and J lost 2, with 8 bases in between. CDR3 length: 12 residues. CDR3 amino acids: CASSRLTDTQYF. The CDR3, as DNA: TGTGCCAGCTCTAGGCTCACAGATACGCAGTATTTT.

V and J are TRBV4-2 and TRBJ2-1, with 10 bases fitting TRBD2. Unmatched junction bases numbered 14, after V lost 2 bases and J lost 7 bases. Per germline, CDR1 LGHNA and CDR2 YNFKEQ. This CDR3 comprises 18 residues. CDR3 sequence reads: CASSQSWLAGAGWNEQFF. The CDR3 DNA reads as TGTGCCAGCAGCCAATCTTGGCTAGCGGGAGCAGGTTGGAATGAGCAGTTCTTC.

The CDR3 region has the DNA TGCGCCAGCAGCGGACGGGACAGCGGACGCGAGCAGTACTTC. This sequence encodes CASSGRDSGREQYF. The chain carries TRBV5-1 and TRBJ2-7; 7 positions agree with TRBD1. Germline CDR1 and CDR2: SGHRS and YFSETQ. Germline trimming cut 4 bases from V and 6 bases from J; bases unmatched to any gene: 10. This CDR3 comprises 14 residues.

This chain joins TRBV5-8 and TRBJ2-7, with D possibly being TRBD1 (5 bases). CDR3 size: 13 residues. The V gene's germline CDR1 is SGHTS and CDR2 YDEGEE. CDR3 DNA sequence: TGTGCAGACCACGACAGCCTGACCTACGAGCAGTACTTC. Its protein is CADHDSLTYEQYF.

The chain uses TRBV28 and TRBJ1-1; D gene unclear. V dropped 7 bases and J dropped 7 bases, with 13 bases sitting between them. Per germline, CDR1 MDHEN and CDR2 SYDVKM. This CDR3 has 12 amino acids. The CDR3 DNA sequence: TGTGCCAGCACCCGTGGGTGGGGTGAAGCTTTCTTT. It yields the protein CASTRGWGEAFF. Full variable domain (missing parts from reference TRBV28 and TRBJ1-1): DVKVTQSSRYLVKRTGEKVFLECVQDMDHENMFWYRQDPGLGLRLIYFSYDVKMKEKGDIPEGYSVSREKKERFSLILESASTNQTSMYLCASTRGWGEAFFGQGTRLTVV.

This chain links TRBV7-6 with TRBJ2-1; D is possibly TRBD1 (6 bases). This CDR3 contains 13 residues. V was cut by 2 bases and J by 6 bases, with 8 bases left in between. In germline, CDR1 is SGHVS, CDR2 FNYEAQ. CDR3 protein: CASSLRQVNEQFF. The CDR3 nucleotides read TGTGCCAGCAGCTTACGACAGGTCAATGAGCAGTTCTTC.

The chain is built from TRBV28 and TRBJ2-3, with 8 bases identical to TRBD2. Germline assignment: CDR1 MDHEN and CDR2 SYDVKM. Trimming took 4 bases from V and 6 from J; bases not matched to a gene: 9. The CDR3 is 15 amino acids. CDR3 sequence reads: CASSSPGTRLDTQYF. The DNA of the CDR3 is TGTGCCAGCAGTTCACCTGGGACTAGATTGGATACGCAGTATTTT.

The chain combines TRBV4-1 with TRBJ1-4; 10 bases align to TRBD1. Germline loops: CDR1 MGHRA, CDR2 YSYEKL. The CDR3 length is 21 residues. Germline trimming cut 2 bases from V and 0 bases from J; bases unmatched to any gene: 15. The CDR3 is CASSQYPGQGWDNPTNEKLFF. In DNA form, the CDR3 reads TGCGCCAGCAGCCAATATCCGGGACAGGGGTGGGATAATCCAACTAATGAAAAACTGTTTTTT.

V and J are TRBV4-1 and TRBJ2-3; D is uncertain. CDR3 length equals 15 residues. Germline CDR1 reads MGHRA; CDR2 reads YSYEKL. The V end lost 4 bases, the J end lost 3 bases, and 14 bases lay between the germline ends. The CDR3 loop reads CASSPRLSTTDTQYF. As DNA, the CDR3 is TGCGCCAGCAGCCCAAGGTTGAGTACTACAGATACGCAGTATTTT.